This T cell receptor (beta chain) is from a study of cytomegalovirus exposure and HLA in healthy donors (dated by TCRdb to 2016 to 2017). At the level of the whole study: According to a later analysis, the approximately 120 validation repertoires were produced on the same platform as the 666 repertoires of the first cohort. The aim of the study was to test whether cataloging public T cell receptors could identify signatures of past pathogen exposure. Along with the approximately 600-subject first cohort, a separate validation cohort of approximately 110 different subjects was used. To predict cytomegalovirus infection status, the study brought together high-throughput TCR immunosequencing, statistical association of individual TCRs with disease status, and machine learning. The investigation overall reported the following: The validation cohort had no HLA typing available for a later analysis, so co-occurrence within that cohort was assessed over all 130 or so repertoires. The classifier was reported to diagnose cytomegalovirus status with high specificity and sensitivity in both the original and validation cohorts. Most TCR sequences were observed very rarely across donors, whereas some public TCRs were present in many individuals. In the study, 150 to 200 TCR beta chains were listed as associated with cytomegalovirus. According to the authors, the approach could potentially be generalized to other disease states and immunological phenotypes. Of the cluster scores, around 95% were above 0 in a later analysis, which found that TCRs clustered in the first cohort also tended to co-occur in the 95 to 150 validation repertoires. In vitro tests confirmed that a few of the cytomegalovirus-associated TCR beta chains recognize cytomegalovirus antigens.

As for this clone: Its antigen is unknown. There are no base qualities to consult, and no much larger clone falls within one base.

Reading from cysteine to phenylalanine, the CDR3 counts 15 amino acids. CDR3 DNA is the only sequence kept; it has 45 bases, read in frame from the first base. Trimmed from V: 1 base; trimmed from J: 7 bases; junction bases lacking a gene match: 5. CDR1 MNHEY and CDR2 SVGAGI were looked up in the germline V gene. Libraries came from the immunoSEQ multiplex PCR assay. In the paper's pipeline: A statistical classification framework was built for diagnosing cytomegalovirus status from the catalog of TCR beta chain sequences. Sourced from immuneACCESS, this table was stored by TCRdb with only in-frame sequences that have V and J called. A share of the clones is absent; for the studies checked, an unresolved V gene accounts for under half, and the remainder has no known explanation. V, J and clone size are those of that table, while D and trimming were read from the DNA. For this sample there are about 160,000 clones; 65% to 90% appear just once. About 2.3% of the sample lies in the top ten.

The donors belonged to the validation cohort of 90 to 150 subjects, which was separate from the roughly 700-subject first cohort. The origin of this receptor is a woman aged 18-29 years in good health and CMV-seronegative. Material for sequencing was PBMCs. The rearrangement combines TRBV6-5 with TRBJ1-4, and 8 junctional nucleotides match TRBD1. The DNA is as follows: TGTGCCAGCAGTTACTTACCTGACAGGGGTGAAAAACTGTTTTTT. This yields the protein CASSYLPDRGEKLFF.